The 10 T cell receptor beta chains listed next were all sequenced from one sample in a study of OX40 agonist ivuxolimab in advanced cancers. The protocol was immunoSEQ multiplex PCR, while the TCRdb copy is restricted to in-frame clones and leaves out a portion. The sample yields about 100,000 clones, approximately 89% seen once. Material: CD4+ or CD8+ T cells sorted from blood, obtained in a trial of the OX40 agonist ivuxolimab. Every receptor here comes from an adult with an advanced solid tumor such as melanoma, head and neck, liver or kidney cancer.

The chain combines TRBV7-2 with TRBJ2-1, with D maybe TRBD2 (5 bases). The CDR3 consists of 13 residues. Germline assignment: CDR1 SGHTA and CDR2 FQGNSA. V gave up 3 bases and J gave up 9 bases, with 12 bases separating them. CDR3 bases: TGTGCCAGCAGCTTCGACGCCCGGGGTGAGCAGTTCTTC. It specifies CASSFDARGEQFF.

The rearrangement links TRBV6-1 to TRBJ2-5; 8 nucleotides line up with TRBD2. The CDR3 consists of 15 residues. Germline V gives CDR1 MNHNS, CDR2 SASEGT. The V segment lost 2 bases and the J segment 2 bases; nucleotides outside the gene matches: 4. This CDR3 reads CASSEQRGYQETQYF. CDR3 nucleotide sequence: TGTGCCAGCAGTGAACAGCGGGGGTATCAAGAGACCCAGTACTTC.

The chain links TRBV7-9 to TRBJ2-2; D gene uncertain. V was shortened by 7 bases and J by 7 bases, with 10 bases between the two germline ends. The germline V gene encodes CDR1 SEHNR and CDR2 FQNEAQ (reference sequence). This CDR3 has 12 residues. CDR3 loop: CASTPRSGELFF. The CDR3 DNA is TGTGCCAGCACCCCCAGAAGCGGGGAGCTGTTTTTT.

CDR3 in DNA: TGTGCCAGTAGTCCGACGACCTCAGCGGAGACCCAGTACTTC. Protein sequence: CASSPTTSAETQYF. The rearrangement uses TRBV19 and TRBJ2-5; D is ambiguous. This CDR3 has 14 residues. Per germline, CDR1 LNHDA and CDR2 SQIVND (reference sequence). The V end was cut by 5 bases, the J end by 5 bases, with 15 bases between. The full variable domain, completed using reference TRBV19 and TRBJ2-5, is DGGITQSPKYLFRKEGQNVTLSCEQNLNHDAMYWYRQDPGQGLRLIYYSQIVNDFQKGDIAEGYSVSREKKESFPLTVTSAQKNPTAFYLCASSPTTSAETQYFGPGTRLLVL.

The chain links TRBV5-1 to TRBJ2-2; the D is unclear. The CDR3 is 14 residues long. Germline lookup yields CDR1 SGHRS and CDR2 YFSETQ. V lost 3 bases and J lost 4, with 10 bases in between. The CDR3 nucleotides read TGCGCCAGCAGCTCAAGCGATTCCACCGGGGAGCTGTTTTTT. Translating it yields CASSSSDSTGELFF.

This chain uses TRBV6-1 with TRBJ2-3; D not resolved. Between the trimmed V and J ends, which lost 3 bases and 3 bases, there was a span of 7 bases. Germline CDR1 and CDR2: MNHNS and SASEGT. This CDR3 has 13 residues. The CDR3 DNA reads TGTGCCAGCAGTGAGTCTAGGACAGATACGCAGTATTTT. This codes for CASSESRTDTQYF.

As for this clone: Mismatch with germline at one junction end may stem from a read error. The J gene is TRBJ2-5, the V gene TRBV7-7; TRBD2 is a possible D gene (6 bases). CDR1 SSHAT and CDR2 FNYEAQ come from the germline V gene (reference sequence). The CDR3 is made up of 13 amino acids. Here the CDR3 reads CASSQDRGIFVHF. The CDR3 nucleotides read TGTGCTAGCAGCCAGGACCGGGGGATTTTCGTGCACTTC. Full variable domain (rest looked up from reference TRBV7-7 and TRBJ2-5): GAGVSQSPRYKVTKRGQDVTLRCDPISSHATLYWYQQALGQGPEFLTYFNYEAQPDKSGLPSDRFSAERPEGSISTLTIQRTEQRDSAMYRCASSQDRGIFVHFGPGTRLLVL.

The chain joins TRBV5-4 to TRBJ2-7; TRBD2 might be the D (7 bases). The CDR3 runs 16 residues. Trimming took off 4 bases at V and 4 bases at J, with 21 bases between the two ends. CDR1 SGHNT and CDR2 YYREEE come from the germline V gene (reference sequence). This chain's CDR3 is CASSPTGGGNTYEQYF. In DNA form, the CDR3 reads TGTGCCAGCAGCCCCACGGGGGGCGGGAATACTTACGAGCAGTACTTC. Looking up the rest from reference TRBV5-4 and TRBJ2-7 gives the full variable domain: ETGVTQSPTHLIKTRGQQVTLRCSSQSGHNTVSWYQQALGQGPQFIFQYYREEENGRGNFPPRFSGLQFPNYSSELNVNALELDDSALYLCASSPTGGGNTYEQYFGPGTRLTVT.

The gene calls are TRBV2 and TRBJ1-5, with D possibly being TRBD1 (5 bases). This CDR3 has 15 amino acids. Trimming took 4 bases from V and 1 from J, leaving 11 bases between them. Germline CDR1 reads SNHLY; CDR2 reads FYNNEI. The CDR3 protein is CASSGWGTSNQPQHF. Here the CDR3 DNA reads TGTGCCAGCAGTGGGTGGGGGACGAGCAATCAGCCCCAGCATTTT. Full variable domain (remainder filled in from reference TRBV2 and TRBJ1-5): EPEVTQTPSHQVTQMGQEVILRCVPISNHLYFYWYRQILGQKVEFLVSFYNNEISEKSEIFDDQFSVERPDGSNFTLKIRSTKLEDSAMYFCASSGWGTSNQPQHFGDGTRLSIL.

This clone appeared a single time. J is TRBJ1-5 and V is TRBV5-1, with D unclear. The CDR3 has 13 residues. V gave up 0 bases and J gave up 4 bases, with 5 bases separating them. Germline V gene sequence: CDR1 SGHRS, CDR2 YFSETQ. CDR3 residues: CASSLAPNQPQHF. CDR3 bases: TGCGCCAGCAGCTTGGCACCGAATCAGCCCCAGCATTTT.